A single sample gave rise to the 6 T cell receptor beta chains below, sequenced in a study of blood T cells in healthy people across ages. A second roughly 6 to 11 cycle PCR used barcoded and J-beta primers. Via MiXCR, TCRdb re-called the 5' RACE reads, giving one row per CDR3 protein. The data contain more than 1,400,000 distinct CDR3 sequences, around 42% of them singletons. Sequencing used blood. All receptors come from a woman under 30 in good health.

This chain links TRBV6-6 with TRBJ2-7, with TRBD1 matching over 9 bases. The germline CDR1 and CDR2 sequences are MNHNY and SVGAGI (reference sequence). Unmatched junction bases numbered 7, after V lost 8 bases and J lost 5 bases. The CDR3 sequence is 13 residues long. As DNA, the CDR3 is TGTGCCAGCTTGGGACAGGGCTGGAACGAGCAGTACTTC. Residues: CASLGQGWNEQYF.

V gene TRBV7-3 combines with J gene TRBJ2-3, with 9 bases lining up with TRBD2. The CDR3 covers 15 residues. V dropped 2 bases and J dropped 7; count of bases not matched to a gene: 7. Germline CDR1 and CDR2: SGHTA and FQGTGA. The DNA for the CDR3 is TGTGCCAGCAGCTTACTAGCGGGGTCCGAATATACGCAGTATTTT. As protein: CASSLLAGSEYTQYF.

The V call is TRBV28, the J call TRBJ1-2; tentatively, D is TRBD1 (6 bases). There are 15 residues in the CDR3. Germline lookup yields CDR1 MDHEN and CDR2 SYDVKM. Trimming took off 3 bases at V and 0 bases at J, with 11 bases between the two ends. This CDR3 reads CASSFLDRTNYGYTF. The CDR3 coding sequence is TGTGCCAGCAGTTTCTTGGACAGAACTAACTATGGCTACACCTTC.

The chain is built from TRBV4-1 and TRBJ2-1; TRBD2 is a possible D gene (5 bases). The CDR3 loop spans 16 amino acids. Trimming left V 1 base short and J 2 bases short, with 12 bases between. CDR1 MGHRA and CDR2 YSYEKL come from the germline V gene. CDR3: CASSQVQDLAYNEQFF. The CDR3, as DNA: TGCGCCAGCAGCCAAGTCCAGGACTTAGCCTACAATGAGCAGTTCTTC.

DNA for the CDR3: TGCAGCGTTGATAGTCGGACCCAGTACTTC. Translating gives CSVDSRTQYF. This chain uses TRBV29-1 with TRBJ2-5; D ambiguous. The V gene's germline CDR1 is SQVTM and CDR2 ANQGSEA. This CDR3 is built from 10 residues. V shed 3 bases and J shed 7 bases, with 6 bases lying between them.

This clonotype has more than one count but fewer than ten. The chain couples TRBV20-1 to TRBJ2-7; 11 bases align to TRBD2. This CDR3 has 12 amino acids. Germline CDR1 DFQATT, CDR2 SNEGSKA (reference sequence). CDR3 in amino acids: CSLTSGSYEQYF. The DNA of the CDR3 is TGCAGCCTCACTAGCGGGAGCTACGAGCAGTACTTC.